The 3 T cell receptor beta chains in this list originate from one sample, sequenced in a study of cytomegalovirus exposure and HLA in healthy donors. PCR used 60 Vbeta primers and 13 Jbeta primers. The protocol was immunoSEQ multiplex PCR, while the TCRdb copy is restricted to in-frame clones and leaves out a portion. The sample contains more than 150,000 clones, roughly 90% of which appear only once. The sequenced sample consisted of PBMCs. These receptors originate from a girl less than two years old in good health and CMV-seronegative.

V usage is TRBV5-4 and J usage is TRBJ2-5; 7 bases are shared with TRBD1. The ends lost 0 bases at V and 2 bases at J; junction bases unmatched: 10. The germline V gene encodes CDR1 SGHNT and CDR2 YYREEE (reference sequence). CDR3 length: 17 residues. CDR3 coding DNA: TGTGCCAGCAGCTTGGCCCCCGGGACAGTTATTCAAGAGACCCAGTACTTC. The encoded protein is CASSLAPGTVIQETQYF.

The rearrangement uses TRBV7-9 and TRBJ2-1, with 8 bases fitting TRBD1. This CDR3 comprises 18 residues. Per germline, CDR1 SEHNR and CDR2 FQNEAQ (reference sequence). Trimming cost V 4 bases and J 0 bases; bases outside gene matches: 11. CDR3 residues: CASSSTGVQISSYNEQFF. CDR3 coding DNA: TGTGCCAGCAGCTCGACAGGGGTGCAGATTAGCTCCTACAATGAGCAGTTCTTC.

The rearrangement joins TRBV7-9 to TRBJ2-7; D may be TRBD2 (6 bases). With 5 bases removed from V and 1 base from J, the gap between germline ends came to 21 bases. In germline, CDR1 is SEHNR, CDR2 FQNEAQ (reference sequence). This CDR3 comprises 17 residues. The CDR3 DNA reads TGTGCCAGCAGCCCCTTCTTAAGTAGCGGAAAATCCTACGAGCAGTACTTC. Its protein is CASSPFLSSGKSYEQYF.